This TCR beta chain was obtained from a study of beta chain features in type 1 diabetes. The study, taken as a whole, reports: A definitive answer on HLA type influencing TCRB rearrangement was not reached here. The study found that naive, central memory and Treg TCRB repertoires appeared more similar in patients than in healthy donors.

The authors took one heparinised blood draw, averaging approximately 120 mL, from each donor. TCRB transcripts that were expressed got sequenced, as all of the isolated RNA had been reverse transcribed. Here immunoSEQ multiplex PCR was the method, and the copy in TCRdb shows in-frame clones only, minus some. The table has about 930,000 clones, under 20% seen once. This clone has just a few counts. The antigen remains undetermined. The germline V gene has CDR1 SNHLY and CDR2 FYNNEI. Trimming removed 5 bases from V and 6 bases from J, with 5 bases in between. CDR3 length: 11 residues. The clonotype originates from a woman between 18 and 29 years old in good health. The gene calls are TRBV2 and TRBJ1-3; D gene unclear. Sequenced input: naive CD4+ T cells from blood. DNA of the CDR3: TGTGCCAGCAGTTGGCAAAACACCATATATTTT. It is translated as CASSWQNTIYF. Full variable domain (outside the CDR3, taken from reference TRBV2 and TRBJ1-3): EPEVTQTPSHQVTQMGQEVILRCVPISNHLYFYWYRQILGQKVEFLVSFYNNEISEKSEIFDDQFSVERPDGSNFTLKIRSTKLEDSAMYFCASSWQNTIYFGEGSWLTVV.